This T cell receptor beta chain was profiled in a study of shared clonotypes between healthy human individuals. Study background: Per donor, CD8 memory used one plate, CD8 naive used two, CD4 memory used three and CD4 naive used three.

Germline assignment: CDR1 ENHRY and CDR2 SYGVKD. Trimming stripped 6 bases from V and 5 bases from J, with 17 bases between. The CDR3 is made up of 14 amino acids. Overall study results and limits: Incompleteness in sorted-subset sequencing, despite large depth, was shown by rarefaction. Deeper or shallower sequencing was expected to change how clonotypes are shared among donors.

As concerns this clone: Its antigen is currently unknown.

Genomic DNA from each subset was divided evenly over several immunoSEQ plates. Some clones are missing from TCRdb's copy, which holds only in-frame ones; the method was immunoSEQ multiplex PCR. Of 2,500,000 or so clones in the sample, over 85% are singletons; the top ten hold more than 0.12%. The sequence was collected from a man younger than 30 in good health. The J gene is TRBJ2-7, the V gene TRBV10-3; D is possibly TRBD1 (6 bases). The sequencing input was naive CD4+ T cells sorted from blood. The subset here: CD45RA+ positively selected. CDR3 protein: CAISVQGSRDEQYF. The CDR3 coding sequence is TGTGCCATCAGCGTACAGGGTTCTCGCGACGAGCAGTACTTC.